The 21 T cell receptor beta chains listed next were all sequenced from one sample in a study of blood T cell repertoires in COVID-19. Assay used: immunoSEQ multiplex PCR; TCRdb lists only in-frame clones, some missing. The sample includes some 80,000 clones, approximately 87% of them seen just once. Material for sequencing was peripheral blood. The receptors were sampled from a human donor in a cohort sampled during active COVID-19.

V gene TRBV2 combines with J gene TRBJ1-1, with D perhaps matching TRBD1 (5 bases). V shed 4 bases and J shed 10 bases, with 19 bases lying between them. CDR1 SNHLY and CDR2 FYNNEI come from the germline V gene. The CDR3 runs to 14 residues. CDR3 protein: CASSAGPGVIGAFF. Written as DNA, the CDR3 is TGTGCCAGCAGTGCGGGGCCGGGGGTTATTGGAGCTTTCTTT.

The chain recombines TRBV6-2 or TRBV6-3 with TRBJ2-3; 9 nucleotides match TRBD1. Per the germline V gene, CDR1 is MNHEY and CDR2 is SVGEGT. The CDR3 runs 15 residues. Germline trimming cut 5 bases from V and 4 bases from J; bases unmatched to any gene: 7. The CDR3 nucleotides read TGTGCCAGCAGTCCGGACAGGGGTCCGGCAGATACGCAGTATTTT. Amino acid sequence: CASSPDRGPADTQYF.

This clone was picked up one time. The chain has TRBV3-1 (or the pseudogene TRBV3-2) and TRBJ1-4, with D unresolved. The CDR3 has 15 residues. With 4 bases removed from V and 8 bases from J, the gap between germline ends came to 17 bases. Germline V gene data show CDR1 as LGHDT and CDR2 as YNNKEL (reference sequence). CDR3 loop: CASSLQSFVKEKLFF. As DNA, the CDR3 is TGTGCCAGCAGCCTACAAAGTTTTGTTAAAGAAAAACTGTTTTTT.

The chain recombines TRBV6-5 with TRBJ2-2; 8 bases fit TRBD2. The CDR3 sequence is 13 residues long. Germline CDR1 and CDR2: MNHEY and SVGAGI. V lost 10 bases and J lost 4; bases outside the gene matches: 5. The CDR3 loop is CAIGLAGTGELFF. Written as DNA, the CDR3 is TGTGCCATTGGACTAGCAGGCACCGGGGAGCTGTTTTTT.

CDR3 protein: CASSPRTALYEQYF. For the CDR3, the DNA is TGTGCCAGCAGTCCCCGGACAGCCCTCTACGAGCAGTACTTC. The rearrangement links TRBV28 to TRBJ2-7; tentative D call: TRBD1 (6 bases). V shed 5 bases and J shed 3 bases, with 14 bases lying between them. Germline lookup yields CDR1 MDHEN and CDR2 SYDVKM. The CDR3 covers 14 residues.

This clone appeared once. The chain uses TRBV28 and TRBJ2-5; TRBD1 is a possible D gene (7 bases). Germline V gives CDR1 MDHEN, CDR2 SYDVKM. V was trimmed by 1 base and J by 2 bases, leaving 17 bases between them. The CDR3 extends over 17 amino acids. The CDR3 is CASSLYPRRGRQETQYF. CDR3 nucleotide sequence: TGTGCCAGCAGTTTATACCCCCGGAGGGGGCGACAAGAGACCCAGTACTTC.

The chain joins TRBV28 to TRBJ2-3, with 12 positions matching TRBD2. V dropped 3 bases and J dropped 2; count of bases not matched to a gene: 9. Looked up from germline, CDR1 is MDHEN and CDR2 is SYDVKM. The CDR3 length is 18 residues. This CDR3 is CASSFPRLAGDFTDTQYF. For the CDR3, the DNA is TGTGCCAGCAGTTTCCCGCGACTAGCGGGAGATTTCACAGATACGCAGTATTTT.

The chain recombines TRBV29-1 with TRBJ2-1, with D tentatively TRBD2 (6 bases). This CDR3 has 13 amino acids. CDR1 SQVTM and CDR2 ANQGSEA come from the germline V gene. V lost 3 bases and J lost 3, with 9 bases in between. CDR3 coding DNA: TGCAGCGTTGAGGGTAGCGGCTACAATGAGCAGTTCTTC. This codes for CSVEGSGYNEQFF.

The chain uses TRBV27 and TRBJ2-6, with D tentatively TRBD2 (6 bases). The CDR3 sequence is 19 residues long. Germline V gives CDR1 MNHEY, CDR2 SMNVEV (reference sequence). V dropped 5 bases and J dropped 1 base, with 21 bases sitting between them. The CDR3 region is CASSDYPGLLGSGANVLTF. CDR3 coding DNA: TGTGCCAGCAGTGACTATCCGGGACTCCTGGGGTCTGGGGCCAACGTCCTGACTTTC.

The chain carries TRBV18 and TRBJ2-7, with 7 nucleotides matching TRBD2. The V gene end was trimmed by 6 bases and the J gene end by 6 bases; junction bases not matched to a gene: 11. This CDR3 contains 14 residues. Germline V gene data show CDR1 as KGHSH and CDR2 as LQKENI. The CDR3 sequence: CASSPWEGRGEQYF. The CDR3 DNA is TGTGCCAGCTCGCCCTGGGAGGGAAGGGGCGAGCAGTACTTC.

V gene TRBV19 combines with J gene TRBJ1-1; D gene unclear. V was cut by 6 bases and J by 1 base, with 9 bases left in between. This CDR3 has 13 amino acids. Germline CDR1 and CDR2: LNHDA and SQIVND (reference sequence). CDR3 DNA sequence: TGTGCCAGTAGCTCTACAGAGAACACTGAAGCTTTCTTT. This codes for CASSSTENTEAFF.

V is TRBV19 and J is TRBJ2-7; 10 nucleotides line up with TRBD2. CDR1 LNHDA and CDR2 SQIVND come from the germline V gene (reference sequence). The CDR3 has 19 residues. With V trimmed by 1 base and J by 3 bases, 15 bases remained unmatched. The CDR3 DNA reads TGTGCCAGTAGTATAGTGGGTTTGGCTAGCGGGAGAGCAGACTACGAGCAGTACTTC. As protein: CASSIVGLASGRADYEQYF.

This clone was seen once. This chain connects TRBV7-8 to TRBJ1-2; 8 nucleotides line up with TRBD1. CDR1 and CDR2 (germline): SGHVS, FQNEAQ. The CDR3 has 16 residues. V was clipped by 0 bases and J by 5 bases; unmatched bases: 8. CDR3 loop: CASSLAGAGGRYGYTF. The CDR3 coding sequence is TGTGCCAGCAGCTTAGCAGGGGCAGGGGGCCGGTATGGCTACACCTTC.

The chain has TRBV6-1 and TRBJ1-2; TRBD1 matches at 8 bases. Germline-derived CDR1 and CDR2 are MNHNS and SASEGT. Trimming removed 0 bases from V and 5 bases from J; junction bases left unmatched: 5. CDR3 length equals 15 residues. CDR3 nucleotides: TGTGCCAGCAGTGAAGCGGACAGGGCTTTATATGGCTACACCTTC. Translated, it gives CASSEADRALYGYTF.

The CDR3 DNA follows: TGTGCCAGCAGCGCGGGAGCGGGGGCCTCCTACAATGAGCAGTTCTTC. Translating it yields CASSAGAGASYNEQFF. The rearrangement links TRBV5-4 to TRBJ2-1, with 8 positions matching TRBD2. V lost 4 bases to trimming and J lost 0 bases; unmatched junction nucleotides: 6. Germline V gives CDR1 SGHNT, CDR2 YYREEE (reference sequence). The CDR3 is 16 residues long.

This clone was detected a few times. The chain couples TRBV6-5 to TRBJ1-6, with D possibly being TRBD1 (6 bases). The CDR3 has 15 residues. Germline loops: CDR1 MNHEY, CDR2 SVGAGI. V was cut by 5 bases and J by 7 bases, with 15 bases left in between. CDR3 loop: CASSKQGLGNSPLHF. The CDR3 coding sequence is TGTGCCAGCAGTAAACAGGGTTTGGGCAATTCACCCCTCCACTTT.

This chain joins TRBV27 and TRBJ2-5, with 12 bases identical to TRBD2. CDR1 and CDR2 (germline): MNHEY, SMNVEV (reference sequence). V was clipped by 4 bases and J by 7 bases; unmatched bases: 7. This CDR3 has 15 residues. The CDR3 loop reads CASSSRTSGVGTQYF. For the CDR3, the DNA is TGTGCCAGCAGTTCTAGGACTAGCGGGGTAGGGACCCAGTACTTC.

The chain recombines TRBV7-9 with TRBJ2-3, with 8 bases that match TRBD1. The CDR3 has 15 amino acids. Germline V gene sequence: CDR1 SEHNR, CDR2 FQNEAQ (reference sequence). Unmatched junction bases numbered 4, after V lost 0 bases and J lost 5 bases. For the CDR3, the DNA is TGTGCCAGCAGCTTAGCAGGGACAGGTAGAGATACGCAGTATTTT. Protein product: CASSLAGTGRDTQYF.

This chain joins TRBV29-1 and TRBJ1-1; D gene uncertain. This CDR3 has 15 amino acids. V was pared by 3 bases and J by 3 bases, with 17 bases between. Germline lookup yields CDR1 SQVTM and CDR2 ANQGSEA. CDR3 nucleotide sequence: TGCAGCGTTGATTGGGGAGAGGGTTTGTACACTGAAGCTTTCTTT. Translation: CSVDWGEGLYTEAFF.

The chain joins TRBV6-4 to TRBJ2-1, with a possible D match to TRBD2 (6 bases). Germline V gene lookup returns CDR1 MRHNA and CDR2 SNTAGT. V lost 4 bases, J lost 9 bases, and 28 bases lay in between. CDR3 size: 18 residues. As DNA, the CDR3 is TGTGCCAGCAGTGTCCCCTCACGGGAGTCTGCGTTTTTTTTTGAGCAGTTCTTC. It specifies CASSVPSRESAFFFEQFF.

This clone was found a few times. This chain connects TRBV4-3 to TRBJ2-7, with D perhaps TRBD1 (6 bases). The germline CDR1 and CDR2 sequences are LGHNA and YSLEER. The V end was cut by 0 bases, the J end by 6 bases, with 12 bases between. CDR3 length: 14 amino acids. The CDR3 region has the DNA TGCGCCAGCAGCCAAGATCCCAGGGGAAGCGAGCAGTACTTC. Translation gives CASSQDPRGSEQYF.